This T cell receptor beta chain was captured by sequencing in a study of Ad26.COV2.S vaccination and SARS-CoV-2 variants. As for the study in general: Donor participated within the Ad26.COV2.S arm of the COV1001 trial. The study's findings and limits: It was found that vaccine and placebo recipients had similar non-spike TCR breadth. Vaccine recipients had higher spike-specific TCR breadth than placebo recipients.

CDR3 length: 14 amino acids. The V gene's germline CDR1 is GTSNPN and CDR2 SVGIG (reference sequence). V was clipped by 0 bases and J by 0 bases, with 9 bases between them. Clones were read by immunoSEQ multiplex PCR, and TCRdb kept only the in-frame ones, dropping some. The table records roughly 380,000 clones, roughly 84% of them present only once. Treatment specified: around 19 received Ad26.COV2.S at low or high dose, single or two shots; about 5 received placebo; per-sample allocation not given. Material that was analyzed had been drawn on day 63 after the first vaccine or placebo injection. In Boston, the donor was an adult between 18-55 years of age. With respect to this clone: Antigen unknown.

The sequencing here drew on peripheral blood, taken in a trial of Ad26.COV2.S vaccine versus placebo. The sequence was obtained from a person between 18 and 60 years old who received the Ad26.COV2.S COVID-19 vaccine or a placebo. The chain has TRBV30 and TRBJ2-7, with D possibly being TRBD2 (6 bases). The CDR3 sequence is CAWSVLGGSYEQYF. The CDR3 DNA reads TGTGCCTGGAGTGTTTTGGGGGGCTCCTACGAGCAGTACTTC.